The entry that follows covers one T cell receptor (beta chain) sequence. Its antigen is as yet unknown. This entry comes from a study of beta chain features in type 1 diabetes. Across the whole study: Patients and healthy donors were similar in age, gender and cell yields. Findings of the study overall: Type 1 diabetes patients showed a moderate but significant shortening of TCRB CDR3s in all four CD4+ subsets.

Sorting that relied on CD45RO/CCR7/CD25/CD127/CD95/CD27 yielded CD4+ naive, central memory, regulatory and stem cell-like memory cells. As every portion of the isolated RNA was reverse transcribed, the sequencing read expressed TCRB transcripts. Profiling relied on immunoSEQ multiplex PCR, and the TCRdb table lists in-frame clones only, not all of them. The sample contains around 160,000 clones, roughly 60% of which appear only once. Sequencing was carried out using naive CD4+ T cells from blood. The clonotype was recovered from a man aged 30 to 45 with type 1 diabetes.

The CDR3: CSVMGASGPQHF. CDR3 nucleotide sequence: TGCAGCGTTATGGGGGCTTCGGGGCCCCAGCATTTT. The chain links TRBV29-1 to TRBJ1-5, with a weak D call TRBD1 (6 bases). V lost 5 bases, J lost 9 bases, and 14 bases lay in between. There are 12 residues in the CDR3. Germline CDR1 reads SQVTM; CDR2 reads ANQGSEA.